These 22 T cell receptor beta chains originate from one sample sequenced in a study of blood T cell repertoires in COVID-19. Here immunoSEQ multiplex PCR was the method, and the copy in TCRdb shows in-frame clones only, minus some. Here the sample spans more than 150,000 clones, around 90% being singletons. Sequenced material: peripheral blood. These receptors all come from a man in his forties or fifties with active or convalescent COVID-19.

This clone was detected once. The same CDR3 arises from other DNA sequences in this sample as well. The chain links TRBV6-6 to TRBJ1-3; D unclear. Trimming left V 8 bases short and J 0 bases short, with 8 bases between. Germline CDR1 reads MNHNY; CDR2 reads SVGAGI (reference sequence). The CDR3 has 13 amino acids. The CDR3 coding sequence is TGTGCCAGCTCTCGGGGCTCTGGAAACACCATATATTTT. It yields the protein CASSRGSGNTIYF.

The CDR3 is CASGLYSNQPQHF. CDR3 DNA sequence: TGTGCTAGTGGTTTGTATAGCAATCAGCCCCAGCATTTT. The chain recombines TRBV12-5 with TRBJ1-5; D not resolved. CDR1 LGHNT and CDR2 FRNRAP come from the germline V gene. Trimming removed 2 bases from V and 0 bases from J, with 2 bases in between. CDR3 length: 13 amino acids.

This rearrangement joins TRBV6-5 to TRBJ2-3; weak D call: TRBD1 (6 bases). This CDR3 is built from 13 residues. Germline loops: CDR1 MNHEY, CDR2 SVGAGI. The V and J ends lost 5 bases and 1 base respectively, with 7 bases between them. The CDR3 sequence is CASSRQGTDTQYF. CDR3 in DNA: TGTGCCAGCAGTCGACAGGGCACAGATACGCAGTATTTT.

The rearrangement joins TRBV24-1 to TRBJ1-5; D possibly corresponds to TRBD1 (5 bases). This CDR3 contains 13 residues. Germline V lookup: CDR1 KGHDR, CDR2 SFDVKD. Trimming took 11 bases from V and 2 from J, leaving 12 bases between them. This CDR3 is CAISGHGNQPQHF. DNA of the CDR3: TGTGCCATCAGCGGACATGGCAATCAGCCCCAGCATTTT.

This clone was detected only once. The rearrangement links TRBV27 to TRBJ2-5; a possible D gene is TRBD2 (5 bases). V shed 3 bases and J shed 1 base, with 21 bases lying between them. The CDR3 is made up of 18 amino acids. CDR1 is MNHEY, CDR2 SMNVEV, per germline (reference sequence). This CDR3 reads CASSLNRNGVKAQETQYF. For the CDR3, the DNA is TGTGCCAGCAGTTTGAACCGGAACGGGGTGAAAGCCCAAGAGACCCAGTACTTC.

J is TRBJ2-2 and V is TRBV12-5, with TRBD1 identical over 8 bases. The CDR3 is 16 amino acids. Trimming cost V 4 bases and J 7 bases; bases outside gene matches: 11. The germline V gene encodes CDR1 LGHNT and CDR2 FRNRAP. In DNA form, the CDR3 reads TGTGCTAGTGGTTCAGGCGGCAGGGGGCGCGGCGGGGAGCTGTTTTTT. Protein product: CASGSGGRGRGGELFF.

This chain joins TRBV7-3 and TRBJ2-7, with TRBD2 as a possible D gene (6 bases). In germline, CDR1 is SGHTA, CDR2 FQGTGA. CDR3 length: 12 amino acids. The ends were cut back, 8 bases at V and 6 bases at J, with 14 bases in the middle. Written as DNA, the CDR3 is TGTGCCAGCGGGTGGGACGGGGGCGAGCAGTACTTC. Protein sequence: CASGWDGGEQYF.

About this clone itself: This sample includes further DNA sequences coding for the same CDR3. The chain uses TRBV11-2 and TRBJ1-3; D unresolved. Deletions cut 2 bases from V and 0 bases from J, with 5 bases between. CDR3 length: 14 amino acids. CDR1 is SGHAT and CDR2 is FQNNGV in the germline V gene. The CDR3 nucleotides are TGTGCCAGCAGCTTAACCAGCTCTGGAAACACCATATATTTT. Translation: CASSLTSSGNTIYF.

The chain combines TRBV20-1 with TRBJ2-3, with 9 positions matching TRBD1. The V gene end was trimmed by 3 bases and the J gene end by 4 bases; junction bases not matched to a gene: 5. From germline, CDR1 is DFQATT and CDR2 SNEGSKA (reference sequence). The CDR3 extends over 14 amino acids. The DNA of the CDR3 is TGCAGTGCTAGTCGGGGACAGGGAGCAGATACGCAGTATTTT. It codes for CSASRGQGADTQYF.

On this clone: The same CDR3 is also encoded by other DNA sequences in this sample. The chain uses TRBV27 and TRBJ2-5, with TRBD2 identical over 8 bases. V dropped 3 bases and J dropped 1; count of bases not matched to a gene: 4. The CDR3 runs 15 residues. CDR1 is MNHEY and CDR2 is SMNVEV in the germline V gene (reference sequence). The CDR3 DNA sequence: TGTGCCAGCAGTTTTCGGGGGGGGGTCCAAGAGACCCAGTACTTC. Translated, it gives CASSFRGGVQETQYF.

There are a few counts of this clone. The CDR3 DNA sequence: TGTGCCAGTAGTCTTTCCGACAGCGCTCGGCCCCAGCATTTT. This encodes CASSLSDSARPQHF. V and J are TRBV19 and TRBJ1-5, with a possible D match to TRBD1 (5 bases). Trimming cost V 5 bases and J 9 bases, with 17 bases left between them. The CDR3 contains 14 residues. Looked up from germline, CDR1 is LNHDA and CDR2 is SQIVND (reference sequence).

The V call is TRBV29-1, the J call TRBJ2-7; D not certain. The CDR3 consists of 11 residues. V was shortened by 4 bases and J by 2 bases, with 6 bases between the two germline ends. Per germline, CDR1 SQVTM and CDR2 ANQGSEA. CDR3 DNA sequence: TGCAGCGTTGTCCCCACCTACGAGCAGTACTTC. As protein: CSVVPTYEQYF.

For the CDR3, the DNA is TGCGCCAGCAGCCAAGGGTGGCAGGGGGCTTTCCCTTCTATGGCTTACACCTTC. Its protein product is CASSQGWQGAFPSMAYTF. V gene TRBV4-1 combines with J gene TRBJ1-2; 8 bases match TRBD1. Germline values: CDR1 MGHRA, CDR2 YSYEKL. There are 18 residues in the CDR3. J lost 11 bases, V lost 1 base, and 21 bases had no gene match.

The gene calls are TRBV28 and TRBJ2-1; 7 positions agree with TRBD2. Trimming at V came to 5 bases and at J to 0 bases, leaving 4 bases not matched to a gene. CDR3 length: 15 amino acids. Germline CDR1 MDHEN, CDR2 SYDVKM. CDR3 nucleotides: TGTGCCAGCAGTCGAGCGGGGTCCTCCTACAATGAGCAGTTCTTC. It translates to CASSRAGSSYNEQFF.

The V call is TRBV5-5, the J call TRBJ1-6; TRBD1 matches 7 bases. This CDR3 spans 15 amino acids. V shed 0 bases and J 9 bases; nucleotides not matched to a gene: 6. Germline V gene lookup returns CDR1 SGHKS and CDR2 YYEKEE (reference sequence). CDR3 nucleotide sequence: TGTGCCAGCAGCTTGGAGGGACAGACCATTTCACCCCTCCACTTT. Its translation: CASSLEGQTISPLHF.

The J gene is TRBJ1-1, the V gene TRBV2, with a weak D call TRBD1 (6 bases). Trimming took 8 bases from V and 10 from J, leaving 20 bases between them. The CDR3 totals 13 residues. The germline V gene encodes CDR1 SNHLY and CDR2 FYNNEI. The CDR3: CASEYPGQNRAFF. The CDR3 nucleotides read TGTGCCAGCGAGTACCCGGGACAAAATCGAGCTTTCTTT.

The chain joins TRBV6-2 or TRBV6-3 to TRBJ1-5; 7 nucleotides agree with TRBD1. Germline CDR1 is MNHEY and CDR2 is SVGEGT. CDR3 size: 14 residues. Losses at the gene ends were 4 bases for V and 2 bases for J; bases not matched to a gene: 2. The CDR3 protein is CASSSTGRNQPQHF. In nucleotides, the CDR3 is TGTGCCAGCAGTTCGACAGGGCGCAATCAGCCCCAGCATTTT.

In its sample, this clone was seen once. The chain combines TRBV4-1 with TRBJ2-7; possible D gene TRBD2, 5 bases. The CDR3 covers 16 residues. The V gene's germline CDR1 is MGHRA and CDR2 YSYEKL. The V and J ends lost 3 bases and 2 bases respectively, with 17 bases between them. CDR3 amino acids: CASSQSGGVATYEQYF. In DNA form, the CDR3 reads TGCGCCAGCAGCCAGTCTGGAGGTGTAGCAACCTACGAGCAGTACTTC.

The chain has TRBV3-1 (or the pseudogene TRBV3-2) and TRBJ2-4; tentative D call: TRBD2 (5 bases). Trimming removed 0 bases at V and 9 bases at J, with 6 bases between. The CDR3 length is 12 residues. Germline loops: CDR1 LGHDT, CDR2 YNNKEL (reference sequence). CDR3 sequence: CASSQDEGIQYF. The CDR3 DNA sequence: TGTGCCAGCAGCCAAGATGAGGGCATTCAGTACTTC.

The rearrangement uses TRBV30 and TRBJ2-7; TRBD1 matches at 8 bases. V shed 4 bases, J shed 2 bases, and the junction held 13 bases outside the gene matches. This CDR3 has 16 amino acids. Germline CDR1 reads GTSNPN; CDR2 reads SVGIG (reference sequence). CDR3 in amino acids: CAWKPPGGGPPYEQYF. The CDR3 DNA reads TGTGCCTGGAAGCCTCCAGGGGGCGGACCACCCTACGAGCAGTACTTC.

The chain links TRBV28 to TRBJ1-1, with TRBD1 identical over 10 bases. V gave up 4 bases and J gave up 4 bases; unmatched junction bases: 6. This CDR3 spans 15 amino acids. Germline V gene data show CDR1 as MDHEN and CDR2 as SYDVKM. DNA of the CDR3: TGTGCCAGCAGTTCCTGGACAGGGGGAGGCACTGAAGCTTTCTTT. Its translation: CASSSWTGGGTEAFF.

V is TRBV6-2 or TRBV6-3 and J is TRBJ2-7; possibly TRBD2 for D (6 bases). The CDR3 contains 13 residues. Trimming pared 6 bases from V and 3 bases from J, leaving 12 bases between. Germline CDR1 MNHEY, CDR2 SVGEGT. The CDR3: CASSGGLNYEQYF. CDR3 nucleotides: TGTGCCAGCAGCGGAGGGCTTAACTACGAGCAGTACTTC.